The TCR beta chain described here comes from a study of cytomegalovirus exposure and HLA in healthy donors. Across the whole study: Earlier findings included some 120 million unique TCR beta sequences obtained from around 180 million T cells. Of the donors genotyped, several hundred in all, 75% to 90% fell in the Caucasian-associated ancestry cluster. Study-level findings and limits: A missense variant in DCLRE1C was later tied to TCR beta V- and J-gene trimming.

This clone came up many times. Its target is unknown. PCR involved 60 Vbeta and 13 Jbeta primers. As handled by the study authors: An analysis performed later counted around 80 million unique TCR beta chains (approximately 12 million of them shared). Assay used: immunoSEQ multiplex PCR; TCRdb lists only in-frame clones, some missing. D and trimming come from the DNA, and the V and J calls and clone size come from that table. The table lists more than 95,000 clones, around 73% of them singletons. Germline-derived CDR1 and CDR2 are MNHEY and SMNVEV (reference sequence). The CDR3 loop spans 14 amino acids. The ends were cut back, 7 bases at V and 1 base at J, with 13 bases in the middle.

The source is a middle-aged woman in good health and CMV-seronegative. The rearrangement joins TRBV27 to TRBJ1-1; D may be TRBD1 (5 bases). Sequencing input: PBMCs. The DNA for the CDR3 is TGTGCCAGCATCGGGGGGTGGGAGAACACTGAAGCTTTCTTT. This codes for CASIGGWENTEAFF.